Included here is one TCR beta chain sequence, with context. Its specific antigen is unknown. No base quality information exists; no much larger clone differs at one position. Explained via the paper, the time point label denotes: newly diagnosed GD, antithyroid drugs for less than 3 months. For both TCR sequencing and RNA sequencing, RNA was extracted from PBMCs using TRIzol. Graves' disease was diagnosed according to American Thyroid Association guidelines. The patients came from an endocrinology department in Xi'an, China. Each patient gave around 9 milliliters of peripheral blood, collected in an EDTA anticoagulant tube. Ficoll Paque Plus density gradient separation was used to isolate PBMCs, and no further T cell sorting was performed. RNA quality was checked with an Agilent 2100 Bioanalyzer and agarose gel, and concentration with a NanoDrop 2000. This specimen belongs to a study of regulatory T cells in long-lasting Graves disease (dated by TCRdb to about 2021). Broadly, across the study: In the newly diagnosed Graves' disease group, patients had been taking antithyroid drugs for less than 3 months. A total of 33 samples underwent TCR sequencing: 13 from persistent and around 20 from newly diagnosed Graves' disease patients. The study took place in China and was registered as a clinical trial. Persistent Graves' disease patients were compared with newly diagnosed Graves' disease patients by peripheral blood TCR sequencing and RNA sequencing. Here is what the overall study found, with its caveats: Because the primary lesion, thyroid tissue, could not be accessed, the study looked at peripheral blood alone. Persistent disease showed preferential use of TRBV28, TRBJ1-2 and TRBJ2-5, whereas newly diagnosed disease favored TRBV20-1 and TRBJ2-1. Compared with newly diagnosed patients, patients with persistent Graves' disease had lower TCR Shannon entropy and fewer highly expanded clones, which suggests clonal expansion. A larger number of public clonotypes was shared among persistent patients (about 2,700) than among newly diagnosed patients (roughly 1,000). As a limitation, the authors acknowledged that the small sample size may reduce accuracy. Only the TCR beta chain was sequenced and analyzed.

Trimming at the junction amounts to 6 bases on V and 0 bases on J, and the germline ends lie 18 bases apart. CDR3 length: 15 amino acids, cysteine to phenylalanine. The entry retains the CDR3 DNA only, 45 bases that are in frame from base 1. As encoded in the germline V gene (reference sequence), CDR1 is DFQATT while CDR2 is SNEGSKA. Library prep was done by multiplex PCR. Reads for this sample came from an Illumina HiSeq 4000. CDR3 regions were amplified by Arm-PCR with iRepertoire HTBI primers to construct TCR beta libraries. Before sequencing, the PCR products went through gel purification. As for the authors' bioinformatics: A total of roughly 58 TRBV and 14 TRBJ segments were identified across samples and were used for gene usage analysis of CDR3 amino acid clonotypes. COPE and FqMerger were used to merge filtered high-quality paired reads into contigs. BLAST was used to align contigs to IMGT TRBV, TRBD and TRBJ reference genes, and CDR3 was defined according to IMGT. Any clonotype with a frequency above 0.1% was classified as a highly expanded clone. Shannon entropy was used to measure repertoire diversity, and the Gini coefficient was used to measure V-J evenness. Clonotypes shared by more than one individual were considered public. TCRdb reprocessed the public reads (quality trimming at Q25 with fastp, clone calling with MiXCR) and kept in-frame beta chains. Each CDR3 protein appears once, grouped with its most common genes and DNA. TCRdb's processing, not the authors' own work, is the source of the V and J calls. In all, the sample holds about 400,000 distinct CDR3 sequences, and around 16% of those were seen once. The ten most abundant clones make up around a fifth of the sample.

The chain is assembled from TRBV20-1 and TRBJ2-7; the D gene assignment is perhaps TRBD1 or TRBD2, with each matching 5 bases. The receptor comes from a female donor with Graves disease. The material was peripheral blood mononuclear cells (PBMCs), obtained at new diagnosis, from a patient treated with antithyroid drugs. The CDR3: CSATPGRTASYEQYF. At the DNA level, the sequence is TGCAGTGCCACACCGGGACGAACGGCCTCCTACGAGCAGTACTTC.